The clone carrying this TCR beta chain has ten or more counts. Its antigen is unidentified. Both TCR beta VDJ combination and CDR3 sequence profiling were carried out. Genomic DNA was the template for this profiling. A single record per CDR3 protein comes from TCRdb applying MiXCR to the reads. The profile shows 68,000 or so distinct CDR3 sequences, 54% of them singletons. The sample originates from a study of CD8+CD57+ T cells in acquired aplastic anemia. Turning to the study itself: Sorted CD4+ plus CD8+ cells gave DNA averaging approximately 2.9 ug. As sequenced from healthy donors, CD4+ cells averaged around 11 million reads. Study-level findings and limits: CD8+ Simpson's diversity in patients was not significantly different from that in controls. Patients and controls shared nearly 30 CD8+ CDR3 sequences, which appeared highly expressed in patients and within their immunodominant clones.

The receptor was isolated from a human donor in good health, serving as a control. Sequenced material: sorted CD4+, CD8+, or CD8+CD57+ T cells (not recorded which) from PBMCs.

CDR3 sequence (DNA): TGTGCCAGCAGCTACTATGTGGGAGGAGGGAATGAGCAGTTCTTC. Amino acids: CASSYYVGGGNEQFF. V and J are TRBV7-2 and TRBJ2-1, with D tentatively TRBD2 (6 bases). V lost 4 bases and J lost 7, with 17 bases in between. In germline, CDR1 is SGHTA, CDR2 FQGNSA. The CDR3 totals 15 residues. Complete variable domain (other parts from reference TRBV7-2 and TRBJ2-1): GAGVSQSPSNKVTEKGKDVELRCDPISGHTALYWYRQSLGQGLEFLIYFQGNSAPDKSGLPSDRFSAERTGGSVSTLTIQRTQQEDSAVYLCASSYYVGGGNEQFFGPGTRLTVL.